Presented here are 25 T cell receptor beta chains from one specimen sequenced in a study of response to subunit inactivated influenza vaccine. Using its own MiXCR run on the RT-PCR reads, TCRdb lists one record per CDR3 protein. The sample lists 530,000 or so distinct CDR3 sequences, approximately 14% seen once, with approximately 10% in the top ten. Sample: PBMCs from blood, taken 11 to 12 days after vaccination. The receptors here all came from a man between 50 and 59 years old who received an inactivated influenza vaccine.

V gene TRBV20-1 combines with J gene TRBJ2-3, with a possible D match to TRBD2 (5 bases). The CDR3 totals 17 residues. V lost 1 base and J lost 0, with 17 bases in between. Germline V CDR1 and CDR2: DFQATT, SNEGSKA (reference sequence). CDR3 sequence: CSARGPTRRSSTDTQYF. The CDR3, as DNA: TGCAGTGCTAGAGGGCCCACTAGGCGGTCGAGCACAGATACGCAGTATTTT.

The rearrangement joins TRBV5-1 to TRBJ2-7; a possible D gene is TRBD1 (7 bases). The V end was cut by 4 bases, the J end by 2 bases, with 16 bases between. The CDR3 is made up of 15 amino acids. Germline loops: CDR1 SGHRS, CDR2 YFSETQ. DNA of the CDR3: TGCGCCAGCAGCGGCGGAGGGACAGCAACCTACGAGCAGTACTTC. It translates to CASSGGGTATYEQYF.

The gene calls are TRBV4-1 and TRBJ2-3; the match to TRBD1 covers 8 bases. The CDR3 sequence is 16 residues long. CDR1 and CDR2 (germline): MGHRA, YSYEKL. V shed 6 bases and J 6 bases; nucleotides not matched to a gene: 14. CDR3 nucleotide sequence: TGCGCCAGCAGGCTCTTCGGGACAGGCACGAGGGATACGCAGTATTTT. Its protein product is CASRLFGTGTRDTQYF.

At least ten counts were recorded for this clonotype. The chain is built from TRBV20-1 and TRBJ2-3; maybe TRBD2 (7 bases). The V gene's germline CDR1 is DFQATT and CDR2 SNEGSKA (reference sequence). V lost 6 bases, J lost 5 bases, and 15 bases lay in between. The CDR3 is 13 amino acids. CDR3 in DNA: TGCAGTGCCCGGGGGGCCGCTGGAGATACGCAGTATTTT. Protein product: CSARGAAGDTQYF.

The chain has TRBV7-3 and TRBJ2-1, with TRBD2 matching over 10 bases. CDR3 length equals 15 residues. Per germline, CDR1 SGHTA and CDR2 FQGTGA. Trimming took 4 bases from V and 2 from J; bases not matched to a gene: 2. This CDR3 is CASSYSGRTYNEQFF. Here the CDR3 DNA reads TGTGCCAGCAGCTATAGCGGGAGGACCTACAATGAGCAGTTCTTC.

The V and J genes are TRBV7-3 and TRBJ2-1; TRBD2 matches at 12 bases. Germline values: CDR1 SGHTA, CDR2 FQGTGA. CDR3 size: 15 residues. The junction had 2 bases not matched to a gene; V was cut back by 5 bases and J by 3 bases. CDR3 DNA sequence: TGTGCCAGCAGCAGACTAGCGGGGGACTACAATGAGCAGTTCTTC. It codes for CASSRLAGDYNEQFF.

The chain is built from TRBV10-2 and TRBJ1-6, with D maybe TRBD1 (5 bases). Trimming took 0 bases from V and 7 from J, leaving 13 bases between them. Germline V gene lookup returns CDR1 WSHSY and CDR2 SAAADI. The CDR3 runs to 16 residues. CDR3 DNA: TGCGCCAGCAGTGAGTCGGTGGGGGTGGCGAATTCACCCCTCCACTTT. Amino acid sequence: CASSESVGVANSPLHF.

This clonotype occurred a few times. The chain uses TRBV5-1 and TRBJ2-7; 11 nucleotides line up with TRBD2. CDR3 length: 16 residues. CDR1 is SGHRS and CDR2 is YFSETQ in the germline V gene. The V gene end was trimmed by 0 bases and the J gene end by 3 bases; junction bases not matched to a gene: 5. As DNA, the CDR3 is TGCGCCAGCAGCTTGGTGGCTAGCGGGGGGATCTACGAGCAGTACTTC. Translating gives CASSLVASGGIYEQYF. Drawing the rest from reference TRBV5-1 and TRBJ2-7, the complete variable domain is KAGVTQTPRYLIKTRGQQVTLSCSPISGHRSVSWYQQTPGQGLQFLFEYFSETQRNKGNFPGRFSGRQFSNSRSEMNVSTLELGDSALYLCASSLVASGGIYEQYFGPGTRLTVT.

The gene calls are TRBV3-1 and TRBJ2-3; D ambiguous. Germline CDR1 is LGHDT and CDR2 is YNNKEL (reference sequence). CDR3 length equals 16 residues. V was clipped by 6 bases and J by 4 bases, with 20 bases between them. CDR3 sequence (DNA): TGTGCCAGCAGTCCCAGATGGGCCGACCCCCCAGATACGCAGTATTTT. Its protein product is CASSPRWADPPDTQYF.

This clonotype was observed a handful of times. V and J are TRBV18 and TRBJ2-2; D perhaps matches TRBD1 (7 bases). V was trimmed by 6 bases and J by 0 bases, leaving 11 bases between them. Per germline, CDR1 KGHSH and CDR2 LQKENI. This CDR3 spans 15 amino acids. For the CDR3, the DNA is TGTGCCAGCTCGGAGGGACAGTCGAACACCGGGGAGCTGTTTTTT. This translates into CASSEGQSNTGELFF.

This clonotype was observed at least ten times. V usage is TRBV12-3 or TRBV12-4 and J usage is TRBJ2-5, with 8 bases that match TRBD2. V lost 1 base and J lost 1; bases outside the gene matches: 5. The CDR3 length is 16 residues. The CDR3 region is CASSLVSGGPQETQYF. The CDR3 DNA is TGTGCCAGCAGTTTAGTAAGCGGGGGCCCCCAAGAGACCCAGTACTTC.

This clonotype has ten or more counts. The chain employs TRBV12-3 or TRBV12-4 and TRBJ1-5; D perhaps matches TRBD1 (5 bases). The CDR3 runs 13 residues. V was clipped by 5 bases and J by 4 bases, with 9 bases between them. In nucleotides, the CDR3 is TGTGCCAGCAGTCCTGGGGGTAATCAGCCCCAGCATTTT. Translating gives CASSPGGNQPQHF.

The V gene is TRBV7-8, the J gene TRBJ2-1; TRBD2 matches at 8 bases. The CDR3 is made up of 17 amino acids. Trimming removed 0 bases from V and 8 bases from J; junction bases left unmatched: 12. Per the germline V gene, CDR1 is SGHVS and CDR2 is FQNEAQ. This CDR3 reads CASSLAQAGVLGDEQFF. DNA of the CDR3: TGTGCCAGCAGCTTAGCCCAAGCGGGAGTATTAGGCGATGAGCAGTTCTTC.

The chain carries TRBV5-1 and TRBJ2-2, with D uncertain. The CDR3 consists of 15 residues. Germline assignment: CDR1 SGHRS and CDR2 YFSETQ. V lost 4 bases and J 3 bases, leaving 13 bases between the germline ends. The CDR3 sequence: CASSLGRKDTGELFF. DNA of the CDR3: TGCGCCAGCAGCCTCGGACGGAAGGACACCGGGGAGCTGTTTTTT.

This clonotype was counted between two and nine times. The DNA for the CDR3 is TGCAGCGTGGGGGGGGACAGGGGGATTGGTGGCTACACCTTC. Translating gives CSVGGDRGIGGYTF. V is TRBV29-1 and J is TRBJ1-2; 11 bases match TRBD1. The CDR3 loop spans 14 amino acids. The germline gives CDR1 SQVTM, CDR2 ANQGSEA. V lost 6 bases and J lost 7; bases outside the gene matches: 10.

This clonotype was found a few times. This chain uses TRBV20-1 with TRBJ2-1; TRBD1 agrees at 8 bases. Germline CDR1 DFQATT, CDR2 SNEGSKA (reference sequence). Germline trimming cut 5 bases from V and 7 bases from J; bases unmatched to any gene: 10. This CDR3 spans 14 amino acids. CDR3 amino acids: CSARGGRTGNEQFF. The CDR3, as DNA: TGCAGTGCTCGAGGTGGAAGGACAGGGAATGAGCAGTTCTTC.

This clonotype has only a few counts. The rearrangement links TRBV6-2 or TRBV6-3 to TRBJ1-5; D is ambiguous. This CDR3 region has 14 residues. CDR1 and CDR2 (germline): MNHEY, SVGEGT. The V end lost 0 bases, the J end lost 3 bases, and 6 bases lay between the germline ends. CDR3 bases: TGTGCCAGCAGTTACTCAGATCCCAATCAGCCCCAGCATTTT. Translation: CASSYSDPNQPQHF.

The CDR3 region has the DNA TGTGCCAGCAGCTTAGTAGGCCCAGGGGAAGAGCAGTACTTC. Protein product: CASSLVGPGEEQYF. The chain employs TRBV7-9 and TRBJ2-7, with D perhaps matching TRBD1 (6 bases). The V end lost 1 base, the J end lost 7 bases, and 14 bases lay between the germline ends. This CDR3 is built from 14 residues. Per the germline V gene, CDR1 is SEHNR and CDR2 is FQNEAQ (reference sequence).

The CDR3 nucleotides read TGTGCCAGCAGCTGGCCCGGGGCGTTTGGCTACGAGCAGTACTTC. It encodes CASSWPGAFGYEQYF. The chain uses TRBV7-2 and TRBJ2-7; the D gene could be TRBD1 or TRBD2 (5 bases each). This CDR3 is built from 15 residues. Germline V gene data show CDR1 as SGHTA and CDR2 as FQGNSA. Deletions cut 4 bases from V and 3 bases from J, with 16 bases between.

The rearrangement joins TRBV15 to TRBJ2-1; D is unresolved. The CDR3 covers 16 residues. Trimming stripped 1 base from V and 8 bases from J, with 18 bases between. Germline lookup yields CDR1 LNHNV and CDR2 YYDKDF (reference sequence). CDR3 coding DNA: TGTGCCACCAGCAGAGGGTTAGGGCCTACACGTGATGAGCAGTTCTTC. The encoded protein is CATSRGLGPTRDEQFF.

This clonotype came up many times. The gene calls are TRBV29-1 and TRBJ1-1; D call uncertain. V was cut by 5 bases and J by 1 base, with 14 bases left in between. CDR3 length: 14 amino acids. The germline gives CDR1 SQVTM, CDR2 ANQGSEA. CDR3 sequence reads: CSVKGMAENTEAFF. Written as DNA, the CDR3 is TGCAGCGTTAAAGGAATGGCGGAGAACACTGAAGCTTTCTTT.

This clonotype was seen a few times. The CDR3 region is CAISEGRLGAFF. The CDR3 bases are TGTGCCATCAGTGAAGGCCGTTTAGGGGCTTTCTTT. The J gene is TRBJ1-1, the V gene TRBV10-3; D is ambiguous. Germline loops: CDR1 ENHRY, CDR2 SYGVKD. Trimming took off 3 bases at V and 11 bases at J, with 13 bases between the two ends. The CDR3 has 12 amino acids.

In its sample, this clonotype was seen many times. The rearrangement uses TRBV28 and TRBJ2-3; possibly TRBD2 for D (6 bases). Trimming pared 8 bases from V and 1 base from J, leaving 22 bases between. CDR1 and CDR2 (germline): MDHEN, SYDVKM. The CDR3 sequence is 17 residues long. CDR3: CASLRRASFIGTDTQYF. Written as DNA, the CDR3 is TGTGCCAGCTTGAGGAGGGCCAGTTTCATCGGCACAGATACGCAGTATTTT.

The chain uses TRBV29-1 and TRBJ2-6, with TRBD1 matching over 8 bases. The V gene end was trimmed by 4 bases and the J gene end by 0 bases; junction bases not matched to a gene: 5. CDR3 size: 16 residues. Germline values: CDR1 SQVTM, CDR2 ANQGSEA. The CDR3 here is CSVVAGGVSGANVLTF. The CDR3 nucleotides read TGCAGCGTTGTGGCAGGGGGCGTCTCTGGGGCCAACGTCCTGACTTTC.

The CDR3, as DNA: TGTGCCAGCTCACCAGAGGGGTCCAAAAACATTCAGTACTTC. Its translation is CASSPEGSKNIQYF. V and J are TRBV18 and TRBJ2-4; D is possibly TRBD1 or TRBD2 (5 bases each). Between the trimmed V and J ends, which lost 2 bases and 2 bases, there was a span of 7 bases. In germline, CDR1 is KGHSH, CDR2 LQKENI. The CDR3 contains 14 residues.